Below are 2 T cell receptor beta chains sequenced from a single sample in a study of immune cell composition in non-small cell lung cancer. Sequencing used immunoSEQ multiplex PCR; TCRdb keeps in-frame clones, though not all of them. The sample includes roughly 8,300 clones, approximately 76% of them seen just once. Input material: lung tumor tissue. These receptors were collected from a human donor with non-small cell lung cancer.

The V call is TRBV6-5, the J call TRBJ2-3, with unresolved D. Germline CDR1 is MNHEY and CDR2 is SVGAGI. V dropped 10 bases and J dropped 5 bases, with 16 bases sitting between them. The CDR3 covers 13 residues. The CDR3 reads CATRSVAKDTQYF. The CDR3 DNA sequence: TGTGCCACCCGATCGGTTGCGAAAGATACGCAGTATTTT.

This clone appeared a single time. This sequence joins TRBV15 and TRBJ2-7; 12 bases match TRBD2. The V and J ends lost 1 base and 3 bases, in that order; junction bases with no gene match: 4. Germline V gene data show CDR1 as LNHNV and CDR2 as YYDKDF (reference sequence). This CDR3 is 16 amino acids long. The CDR3 here is CATSRATSGRLYEQYF. The CDR3 DNA reads as TGTGCCACCAGCAGAGCTACTAGCGGGAGGCTCTACGAGCAGTACTTC.